This T cell receptor beta chain is from a study of shared clonotypes between healthy human individuals (dated by TCRdb to the early 2020s). As for the study more broadly: Three men and two women, aged 18 to 49 years, made up the cohort. For each donor, CD4 naive and CD4 memory were each given three plates, CD8 naive was given two plates, and CD8 memory was given one plate. To estimate repertoire size and how much clonotype sharing occurs between individuals, the study deeply sequenced the blood TCR repertoires of about five healthy adults. Libraries were prepared and TCR repertoires were sequenced by different laboratories using diverse techniques, in order to increase sequencing depth and limit assay-specific biases. Each donor's leukapheresis produced roughly between about 0.8 and 10 billion PBMCs.

Remarks on this clone: No antigen is known for it. Base-call qualities are not available, and no considerably larger clone is one nucleotide away.

Trimming accounts for 6 bases at V and 2 bases at J, while the number of junction bases matched to no gene is 12. Including the terminal cysteine and phenylalanine, the CDR3 comprises 17 residues. Here the CDR3 DNA is all that survives: 51 bases in frame from base 1. The CDR1 and CDR2 encoded by the germline V gene are LGHNT and FRNRAP. The donors were healthy, HIV-negative adults who had no recently reported acute infections or vaccinations. Every donor was a Caucasian adult residing in Nashville, Tennessee, USA. CD4+ T cells were enriched through magnetic negative selection, after which naive cells were positively selected on CD45RA and the remaining negative fraction served as the memory subset. Blood was obtained by leukapheresis, after which PBMCs were separated by Ficoll-Histopaque density gradient centrifugation and cryopreserved in liquid nitrogen vapor phase. Analytical flow cytometry was used to check the purity and quantity of each magnetically sorted T cell population. Genomic DNA was isolated from each sorted fraction and quantified by UV absorbance on a Nanodrop 2000c.

Results the study describes overall, beyond this receptor: Naive subsets generally had larger estimated clonotype richness than memory subsets did. Rarefaction of sorted-subset datasets indicated incomplete sequencing despite the large sequencing depth. The genetic and exposure-history diversity represented was limited by the small number of donors. About 4.5% of naive CD4, 3% to 4% of naive CD8, around 2.3% of memory CD4, and roughly 0.4% of memory CD8 clonotypes were shared across several donors. Based on pairwise subsampling, the degree of clonotype sharing among donors was expected to be affected by sequencing depth. Only blood was sampled, and tissue TCR repertoires likely differ from those in blood. Clonotypes shared by all four sorted-subset donors showed higher generation probabilities than non-shared clonotypes.

Using the deep immunoSEQ assay, TCR CDR3 regions were amplified from genomic DNA by multiplex PCR. Extracted genomic DNA from each cell subset was distributed evenly across all wells of several immunoSEQ 96-well plates, and each plate was treated as a replicate. Each replicate PCR for sorted subsets received around 200 ng genomic DNA, equal to about 30,000 T cell genomes. Purified libraries were quantified with a Qubit 3.0 fluorometer, sized on a Bioanalyzer 2100, and re-quantified with the KAPA Library Quantification kit. A separate single-read 150-cycle Illumina NextSeq 550 flow cell was used to sequence each immunoSEQ 96-well plate. The source study handled its data this way. Because only junctional sequences without quality scores were contained in the immunoSEQ output, filtering matching that applied to full-length reads could not be performed. To assign V/J genes and CDR3, sequences were annotated against IMGT germline references using PyIR, a Python wrapper for IgBLAST v1.9. Reads were removed for weak V/J assignments (E-value above 1e-6), missing CDR3, stop codons, out-of-frame junctions, or ambiguous translated residues. V3J clonotypes were defined as sequences sharing an identical inferred V gene, J gene, and CDR3 amino acid sequence. Percentage overlap between repertoires was calculated by dividing the number of shared unique clonotypes by the size of the smaller repertoire. Repertoire richness was assessed with RTK rarefaction, the Chao1 estimator, and Recon v2.1 estimates of unobserved clonotypes. OLGA was used to compute generation probabilities for all TCRbeta clonotypes that the gDNA method yielded from a handful of donors. As stored in TCRdb, this immuneACCESS dataset retains in-frame rearrangements with V and J assigned. A fraction of the clones does not appear; measured against another copy, unresolved V genes explain less than half of the discrepancy, and the remainder lacks a known reason. Clone size and V and J calls were adopted from that table, with D and trimming inferred from the DNA. The sample contains about 2.3 million clones, approximately 90% of them found a single time. Approximately 0.39% of the sample rests with the top ten.

The sequencing input was naive CD4+ T cells from PBMCs. What the cell subset or site label conveys for this sample: CD45RA+ positively selected. This receptor was taken from a man aged 18 to 29 in good health. Some clones in this sample may be carry-over from other donors' samples. Recombination joined TRBV12-5 with TRBJ2-7, and 11 junction bases match TRBD1. The CDR3: CASGLTTLGQGAYEQYF. At the DNA level, the sequence is TGTGCTAGTGGATTGACTACTCTGGGACAGGGGGCCTACGAGCAGTACTTC.